The next 20 T cell receptor beta chains were all read from a single sample in a study of blood T cell repertoires in COVID-19. Data came from immunoSEQ multiplex PCR; TCRdb stores just in-frame clones and leaves some out. The sample gives 150,000 or so clones, around 87% of which show up once; 10% to 13% is in the top ten. The specimen was peripheral blood. The receptors were gathered from a woman in her 70s with COVID-19, enrolled during active disease.

This chain joins TRBV19 and TRBJ2-7; 7 bases map to TRBD2. The CDR3 consists of 14 residues. With 11 bases clipped from V and 0 bases from J, the junction kept 10 bases outside the gene matches. Germline V gene lookup returns CDR1 LNHDA and CDR2 SQIVND (reference sequence). This CDR3 is CAPRLGGCSYEQYF. CDR3 bases: TGTGCCCCCAGACTGGGGGGGTGCTCCTACGAGCAGTACTTC.

The J gene is TRBJ2-1, the V gene TRBV19; 10 nucleotides match TRBD2. The V gene end was trimmed by 5 bases and the J gene end by 8 bases; junction bases not matched to a gene: 9. Germline CDR1 is LNHDA and CDR2 is SQIVND (reference sequence). CDR3 length equals 15 residues. The CDR3 is CASSSLAGVLDEQFF. In DNA form, the CDR3 reads TGTGCCAGTAGTTCCCTAGCGGGGGTTTTAGATGAGCAGTTCTTC. The variable domain in full, with the rest retrieved from reference TRBV19 and TRBJ2-1, is DGGITQSPKYLFRKEGQNVTLSCEQNLNHDAMYWYRQDPGQGLRLIYYSQIVNDFQKGDIAEGYSVSREKKESFPLTVTSAQKNPTAFYLCASSSLAGVLDEQFFGPGTRLTVL.

The chain is built from TRBV29-1 and TRBJ2-7, with a weak D call TRBD2 (5 bases). CDR1 and CDR2 (germline): SQVTM, ANQGSEA. CDR3 length: 15 residues. V was shortened by 4 bases and J by 7 bases, with 23 bases between the two germline ends. CDR3 in amino acids: CSVVGGRASMGEQYF. The CDR3 bases are TGCAGCGTTGTCGGCGGGCGGGCGAGCATGGGTGAGCAGTACTTC.

The CDR3 DNA reads as TGTGCCAGCAGCTTTAGGCGGGGGGCCGCTTACGAGCAGTACTTC. Residues: CASSFRRGAAYEQYF. The chain joins TRBV7-8 to TRBJ2-7, with 8 bases fitting TRBD2. The V segment lost 3 bases and the J segment 4 bases; nucleotides outside the gene matches: 8. Germline V gene data show CDR1 as SGHVS and CDR2 as FQNEAQ. The CDR3 has 15 amino acids.

The chain recombines TRBV5-1 with TRBJ1-1, with 7 bases matching TRBD1. The V gene end was trimmed by 4 bases and the J gene end by 5 bases; junction bases not matched to a gene: 11. Looked up from germline, CDR1 is SGHRS and CDR2 is YFSETQ. There are 15 residues in the CDR3. The CDR3: CASSVDRAERTEAFF. The CDR3 region has the DNA TGCGCCAGCAGCGTCGACAGGGCAGAGAGGACTGAAGCTTTCTTT.

The V call is TRBV10-2, the J call TRBJ1-5; D is uncertain. Germline CDR1 and CDR2: WSHSY and SAAADI. The V end lost 3 bases, the J end lost 0 bases, and 3 bases lay between the germline ends. CDR3 length: 13 residues. CDR3 nucleotides: TGCGCCAGCAGTGACTATAGCAATCAGCCCCAGCATTTT. Residues: CASSDYSNQPQHF.

This clone appeared a single time. The chain uses TRBV19 and TRBJ1-5, with TRBD1 as a possible D gene (5 bases). CDR1 LNHDA and CDR2 SQIVND come from the germline V gene (reference sequence). Trimming took 5 bases from V and 3 from J, leaving 11 bases between them. The length of the CDR3 is 14 residues. CDR3 in DNA: TGTGCCAGTAGTGCGGGACGGCTCAATCAGCCCCAGCATTTT. Its protein product is CASSAGRLNQPQHF.

This chain joins TRBV27 and TRBJ1-1; the match to TRBD1 covers 7 bases. V shed 5 bases and J 1 base; nucleotides not matched to a gene: 16. The CDR3 is 18 residues long. The V gene's germline CDR1 is MNHEY and CDR2 SMNVEV (reference sequence). The CDR3 bases are TGTGCCAGCAGTCCACGGGACAGATTCTTTTTTAAGAACACTGAAGCTTTCTTT. It encodes CASSPRDRFFFKNTEAFF.

V usage is TRBV19 and J usage is TRBJ2-1; 10 bases match TRBD1. This CDR3 contains 17 residues. V lost 7 bases and J lost 9; bases outside the gene matches: 18. Germline V lookup: CDR1 LNHDA, CDR2 SQIVND (reference sequence). Here the CDR3 reads CASNSPPGQGFRGEQFF. The DNA for the CDR3 is TGTGCCAGTAACAGCCCTCCGGGACAGGGGTTCCGGGGTGAGCAGTTCTTC.

The rearrangement links TRBV5-4 to TRBJ2-5, with a tentative D call TRBD2 (6 bases). The germline V gene has CDR1 SGHNT and CDR2 YYREEE (reference sequence). The CDR3 contains 13 residues. Trimming cost V 4 bases and J 1 base, with 8 bases left between them. Here the CDR3 DNA reads TGTGCCAGCAGCCCCGGGGGCCAAGAGACCCAGTACTTC. It codes for CASSPGGQETQYF.

This clone was seen only once. V and J are TRBV7-3 and TRBJ1-2; the D is unclear. Trimming took off 5 bases at V and 3 bases at J, with 16 bases between the two ends. The CDR3 totals 15 residues. Germline values: CDR1 SGHTA, CDR2 FQGTGA. The CDR3 DNA is TGTGCCAGCAGCCCTACCCAAGGCGGGTACTATGGCTACACCTTC. Protein sequence: CASSPTQGGYYGYTF.

The chain couples TRBV7-9 to TRBJ2-2; tentative D call: TRBD2 (6 bases). Germline values: CDR1 SEHNR, CDR2 FQNEAQ (reference sequence). V shed 3 bases and J shed 6 bases, with 14 bases lying between them. The CDR3 has 15 amino acids. For the CDR3, the DNA is TGTGCCAGCAGCTTGCGACTAGTACTGGCCGGGGAGCTGTTTTTT. It encodes CASSLRLVLAGELFF.

The chain links TRBV19 to TRBJ1-2; possible D gene TRBD1, 6 bases. The CDR3 has 14 amino acids. Trimming removed 3 bases at V and 5 bases at J, with 13 bases between. The germline CDR1 and CDR2 sequences are LNHDA and SQIVND (reference sequence). DNA of the CDR3: TGTGCCAGTAGTATGGGCCAGGGGTCATATGGCTACACCTTC. Translated: CASSMGQGSYGYTF. The full variable domain, rest sourced from reference TRBV19 and TRBJ1-2, is DGGITQSPKYLFRKEGQNVTLSCEQNLNHDAMYWYRQDPGQGLRLIYYSQIVNDFQKGDIAEGYSVSREKKESFPLTVTSAQKNPTAFYLCASSMGQGSYGYTFGSGTRLTVV.

The CDR3 region is CASSPSRQGLTYNSPLHF. In nucleotides, the CDR3 is TGTGCCAGCTCACCGAGCCGACAGGGGTTGACCTATAATTCACCCCTCCACTTT. V and J are TRBV18 and TRBJ1-6; 8 bases are a match to TRBD1. The ends lost 3 bases at V and 2 bases at J; junction bases unmatched: 9. The CDR3 contains 18 residues. Germline CDR1 reads KGHSH; CDR2 reads LQKENI.

The genes are TRBV28 and TRBJ1-4; weak D call: TRBD1 (5 bases). Germline V lookup: CDR1 MDHEN, CDR2 SYDVKM. The CDR3 loop spans 11 amino acids. V was pared by 6 bases and J by 10 bases, with 9 bases between. The CDR3 spells CASRWGGKLFF. DNA of the CDR3: TGTGCCAGCAGGTGGGGGGGAAAACTGTTTTTT. The whole variable domain, remainder taken from reference TRBV28 and TRBJ1-4, is DVKVTQSSRYLVKRTGEKVFLECVQDMDHENMFWYRQDPGLGLRLIYFSYDVKMKEKGDIPEGYSVSREKKERFSLILESASTNQTSMYLCASRWGGKLFFGSGTQLSVL.

The chain joins TRBV11-2 to TRBJ2-2; weak D call: TRBD1 (6 bases). Trimming took 6 bases from V and 6 from J, leaving 23 bases between them. CDR1 and CDR2 (germline): SGHAT, FQNNGV. This CDR3 has 17 residues. The CDR3 DNA reads as TGTGCCAGCAGGATGGGACAATTAGCCCTACAGGCCGGGGAGCTGTTTTTT. Amino acids: CASRMGQLALQAGELFF.

The chain has TRBV3-1 (or the pseudogene TRBV3-2) and TRBJ1-1, with D unresolved. CDR1 is LGHDT, CDR2 YNNKEL, per germline (reference sequence). The CDR3 sequence is 17 residues long. Deletions cut 2 bases from V and 0 bases from J, with 16 bases between. DNA for the CDR3: TGTGCCAGCAGCCAAACTCGAAGGAGGTGGGTGAACACTGAAGCTTTCTTT. Translating it yields CASSQTRRRWVNTEAFF.

This chain links TRBV7-9 with TRBJ1-2, with 12 bases that match TRBD1. Germline V gene lookup returns CDR1 SEHNR and CDR2 FQNEAQ (reference sequence). V gave up 3 bases and J gave up 8 bases; unmatched junction bases: 13. The CDR3 has 17 residues. The CDR3: CASSLRKPGQGAGGYTF. CDR3 bases: TGTGCCAGCAGCTTGAGGAAACCGGGACAGGGGGCGGGAGGCTACACCTTC.

The sample holds one count of this clone. The chain is built from TRBV28 and TRBJ1-5; D perhaps matches TRBD1 (6 bases). This CDR3 is built from 16 residues. Germline V gene lookup returns CDR1 MDHEN and CDR2 SYDVKM. V was trimmed by 3 bases and J by 5 bases, leaving 17 bases between them. CDR3 nucleotides: TGTGCCAGCAGTTTCCTCCTTACAGGGCACGATCAGCCCCAGCATTTT. It is translated as CASSFLLTGHDQPQHF.

The DNA for the CDR3 is TGTGCCAGTAGTGAGCAGGGGGTCAGTCAGCCCCAGCATTTT. It encodes CASSEQGVSQPQHF. The chain links TRBV19 to TRBJ1-5; the match to TRBD1 covers 7 bases. The ends lost 5 bases at V and 6 bases at J; junction bases unmatched: 7. Germline loops: CDR1 LNHDA, CDR2 SQIVND (reference sequence). The CDR3 spans 14 residues.